A single sample is the source of the 18 T cell receptor beta chains below, sequenced in a study of T cell responses to AZD1222 COVID-19 vaccine (dated by TCRdb to the early 2020s). The label giving this sample's time point can be read as: baseline before first vaccination. The method behind the library was the immunoSEQ multiplex PCR assay. Here the immuneACCESS table is served through TCRdb, limited to in-frame sequences with V and J called. Missing clones are a known gap in these copies; in checked studies unresolved V genes cover under half, and the rest lacks a known reason. The sample contains over 100,000 clones, about 90% of them found a single time. In total, the top ten clones hold 7% to 8.5% of the sample. Sequences were derived from peripheral blood, sampled on day 0 of AZD1222 vaccination. All receptors derive from an adult in good health.

The chain has TRBV24-1 and TRBJ1-3, with no clear D. The length of the CDR3 is 17 residues. The germline gives CDR1 KGHDR, CDR2 SFDVKD. V was cut by 6 bases and J by 3 bases, with 20 bases left in between. CDR3 in amino acids: CATSPRPVAGYGNTIYF. CDR3 nucleotides: TGTGCCACCAGTCCCCGTCCGGTCGCCGGTTATGGAAACACCATATATTTT.

This rearrangement joins TRBV9 to TRBJ1-6; perhaps TRBD1 as D (5 bases). In germline, CDR1 is SGDLS, CDR2 YYNGEE. The CDR3 consists of 16 residues. The V end lost 0 bases, the J end lost 7 bases, and 14 bases lay between the germline ends. The DNA for the CDR3 is TGTGCCAGCAGCGTAGGGCCCGGCAGGGCCAATTCACCCCTCCACTTT. Its translation: CASSVGPGRANSPLHF. The whole variable domain, filled in from reference TRBV9 and TRBJ1-6, reads DSGVTQTPKHLITATGQRVTLRCSPRSGDLSVYWYQQSLDQGLQFLIQYYNGEERAKGNILERFSAQQFPDLHSELNLSSLELGDSALYFCASSVGPGRANSPLHFGNGTRLTVT.

This clone turned up a few times. The V and J genes are TRBV5-4 and TRBJ1-1, with D unclear. The CDR3 has 15 residues. The V and J ends lost 4 bases and 1 base respectively, with 14 bases between them. CDR1 and CDR2 from the germline V gene are SGHNT and YYREEE (reference sequence). CDR3 sequence: CASSPMDSKNTEAFF. CDR3 sequence (DNA): TGTGCCAGCAGCCCGATGGACTCAAAGAACACTGAAGCTTTCTTT.

The chain links TRBV6-5 to TRBJ2-5; 7 bases fit TRBD2. The CDR3 spans 14 residues. CDR1 MNHEY and CDR2 SVGAGI come from the germline V gene. V was pared by 11 bases and J by 1 base, with 10 bases of the junction left unmatched. The CDR3 reads CAAGLGMAQETQYF. The CDR3 coding sequence is TGTGCCGCTGGACTAGGTATGGCCCAAGAGACCCAGTACTTC.

This rearrangement joins TRBV7-9 to TRBJ2-3, with a possible D match to TRBD2 (6 bases). Trimming took off 2 bases at V and 3 bases at J, with 12 bases between the two ends. There are 15 residues in the CDR3. Germline CDR1 and CDR2: SEHNR and FQNEAQ (reference sequence). For the CDR3, the DNA is TGTGCCAGCAGCTTACTTAGCGGAAGGACAGATACGCAGTATTTT. Translated: CASSLLSGRTDTQYF.

The chain is built from TRBV5-1 and TRBJ2-1, with 10 bases fitting TRBD2. Germline values: CDR1 SGHRS, CDR2 YFSETQ. The CDR3 contains 16 residues. Losses at the gene ends were 4 bases for V and 8 bases for J; bases not matched to a gene: 12. CDR3 in amino acids: CASSGTLAGEGDEQFF. The CDR3 coding sequence is TGCGCCAGCAGCGGCACTCTAGCGGGAGAAGGAGATGAGCAGTTCTTC.

The gene calls are TRBV7-5 and TRBJ1-2; TRBD1, the table's D call, was not compared with the DNA. TRBV7-5 is labeled a pseudogene. The CDR3 spans 14 residues. This chain's CDR3 is CARSLWYNRDGYTF. CDR3 in DNA: TGTGCCAGAAGCTTATGGTATAACAGGGATGGCTACACCTTC.

The rearrangement links TRBV4-2 to TRBJ1-1, with 11 bases that match TRBD1. The trim removed 2 bases at V and 4 bases at J, leaving 9 bases unmatched. This CDR3 region has 17 residues. The germline V gene has CDR1 LGHNA and CDR2 YNFKEQ. The CDR3 region is CASSQPGTGGESTEAFF. In DNA form, the CDR3 reads TGTGCCAGCAGCCAACCCGGGACAGGGGGTGAAAGCACTGAAGCTTTCTTT.

The rearrangement links TRBV7-9 to TRBJ2-7; perhaps TRBD1 as D (5 bases). This CDR3 has 14 residues. Looked up from germline, CDR1 is SEHNR and CDR2 is FQNEAQ (reference sequence). Trimming stripped 6 bases from V and 6 bases from J, with 18 bases between. The CDR3 sequence is CASSPRLQGAEQYF. Written as DNA, the CDR3 is TGTGCCAGCAGTCCCAGACTCCAAGGGGCCGAGCAGTACTTC.

The rearrangement joins TRBV7-9 to TRBJ2-7, with D uncertain. Trimming took 5 bases from V and 5 from J, leaving 10 bases between them. CDR1 SEHNR and CDR2 FQNEAQ come from the germline V gene (reference sequence). The CDR3 sequence is 12 residues long. CDR3: CASSPRLDEQYF. The CDR3 DNA reads TGTGCCAGCAGCCCTCGTTTGGACGAGCAGTACTTC.

The V gene is TRBV18, the J gene TRBJ1-5; a possible D gene is TRBD1 (5 bases). Germline lookup yields CDR1 KGHSH and CDR2 LQKENI. V was trimmed by 1 base and J by 0 bases, leaving 7 bases between them. This CDR3 has 15 residues. In DNA, the CDR3 is TGTGCCAGCTCACCACGGGGGAATAGCAATCAGCCCCAGCATTTT. Translation: CASSPRGNSNQPQHF.

The V and J genes are TRBV18 and TRBJ2-5; 7 positions match TRBD1. The germline CDR1 and CDR2 sequences are KGHSH and LQKENI. Trimming removed 3 bases from V and 0 bases from J; junction bases left unmatched: 4. This CDR3 has 15 residues. CDR3 amino acids: CASSPIGTDQETQYF. The CDR3, as DNA: TGTGCCAGCTCACCCATAGGGACAGACCAAGAGACCCAGTACTTC.

A note on this clone: Within the sample, other DNA sequences also encode this same CDR3. V and J are TRBV2 and TRBJ1-2; D call uncertain. This CDR3 contains 12 residues. The germline V and J ends were trimmed by 5 bases and 2 bases, with 6 bases remaining between them. Germline loops: CDR1 SNHLY, CDR2 FYNNEI. The CDR3 is CASSSENYGYTF. The CDR3 DNA reads TGTGCCAGCAGTTCGGAGAACTATGGCTACACCTTC.

This sequence joins TRBV10-2 and TRBJ2-2, with unresolved D. The V end was cut by 3 bases, the J end by 6 bases, with 8 bases between. CDR1 WSHSY and CDR2 SAAADI come from the germline V gene. The CDR3 extends over 13 amino acids. The CDR3 reads CASSDSRAGELFF. The CDR3 DNA sequence: TGCGCCAGCAGTGACAGTCGGGCCGGGGAGCTGTTTTTT.

V gene TRBV7-2 combines with J gene TRBJ2-1; TRBD2 aligns across 8 bases. Germline-derived CDR1 and CDR2 are SGHTA and FQGNSA. Trimming removed 7 bases from V and 3 bases from J; junction bases left unmatched: 8. This CDR3 is 15 amino acids long. The DNA of the CDR3 is TGTGCCAGCACCTTGACTAGCGCGGGCTACAATGAGCAGTTCTTC. Amino acid sequence: CASTLTSAGYNEQFF.

The rearrangement joins TRBV19 to TRBJ1-1; 7 bases agree with TRBD1. The CDR3 is made up of 13 amino acids. Germline assignment: CDR1 LNHDA and CDR2 SQIVND (reference sequence). J gave up 5 bases and V 6 bases, and 6 bases lay outside the gene matches. CDR3 in amino acids: CASRTGRGTEAFF. CDR3 DNA: TGTGCCAGTAGGACAGGGCGGGGAACTGAAGCTTTCTTT. The whole variable domain, filled in from reference TRBV19 and TRBJ1-1, reads DGGITQSPKYLFRKEGQNVTLSCEQNLNHDAMYWYRQDPGQGLRLIYYSQIVNDFQKGDIAEGYSVSREKKESFPLTVTSAQKNPTAFYLCASRTGRGTEAFFGQGTRLTVV.

The V gene is TRBV9, the J gene TRBJ1-5; weak D call: TRBD1 (5 bases). CDR1 and CDR2 from the germline V gene are SGDLS and YYNGEE. V dropped 0 bases and J dropped 3 bases, with 10 bases sitting between them. The CDR3 is 15 amino acids. CDR3 in amino acids: CASSVEGRDNQPQHF. CDR3 sequence (DNA): TGTGCCAGCAGCGTAGAAGGCAGGGACAATCAGCCCCAGCATTTT.

CDR3 sequence reads: CASRHRDRLNTEAFF. The CDR3 nucleotides are TGTGCCAGCAGACATAGGGACAGGTTGAACACTGAAGCTTTCTTT. This sequence joins TRBV3-1 (or the pseudogene TRBV3-2) and TRBJ1-1; 8 bases are shared with TRBD1. This CDR3 region has 15 residues. With V trimmed by 6 bases and J by 0 bases, 6 bases remained unmatched. Germline CDR1 LGHDT, CDR2 YNNKEL (reference sequence).